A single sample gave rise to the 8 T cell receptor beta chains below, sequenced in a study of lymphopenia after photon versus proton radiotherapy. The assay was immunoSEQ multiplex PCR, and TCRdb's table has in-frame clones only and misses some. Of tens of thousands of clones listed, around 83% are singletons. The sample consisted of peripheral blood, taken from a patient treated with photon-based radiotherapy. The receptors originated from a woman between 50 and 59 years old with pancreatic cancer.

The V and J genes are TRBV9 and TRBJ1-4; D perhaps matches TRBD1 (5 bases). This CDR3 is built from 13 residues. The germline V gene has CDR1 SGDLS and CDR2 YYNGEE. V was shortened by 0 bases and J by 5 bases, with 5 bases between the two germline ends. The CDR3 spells CASSVGGNEKLFF. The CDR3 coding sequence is TGTGCCAGCAGCGTAGGGGGGAATGAAAAACTGTTTTTT.

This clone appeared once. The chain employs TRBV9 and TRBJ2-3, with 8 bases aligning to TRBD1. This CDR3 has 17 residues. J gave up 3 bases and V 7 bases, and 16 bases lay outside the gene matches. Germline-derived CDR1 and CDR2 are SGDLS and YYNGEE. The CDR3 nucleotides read TGTGCCAGCGCCAATGGTCGTCGGGACAGGAGGACAGATACGCAGTATTTT. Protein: CASANGRRDRRTDTQYF.

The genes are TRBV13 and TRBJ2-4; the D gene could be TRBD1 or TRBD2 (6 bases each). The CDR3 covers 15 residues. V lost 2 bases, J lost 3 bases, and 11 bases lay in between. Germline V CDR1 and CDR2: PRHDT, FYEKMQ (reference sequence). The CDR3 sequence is CASSLRGLHKNIQYF. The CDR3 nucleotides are TGTGCCAGCAGCTTACGGGGGCTCCACAAAAACATTCAGTACTTC. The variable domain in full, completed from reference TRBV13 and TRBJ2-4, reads AAGVIQSPRHLIKEKRETATLKCYPIPRHDTVYWYQQGPGQDPQFLISFYEKMQSDKGSIPDRFSAQQFSDYHSELNMSSLELGDSALYFCASSLRGLHKNIQYFGAGTRLSVL.

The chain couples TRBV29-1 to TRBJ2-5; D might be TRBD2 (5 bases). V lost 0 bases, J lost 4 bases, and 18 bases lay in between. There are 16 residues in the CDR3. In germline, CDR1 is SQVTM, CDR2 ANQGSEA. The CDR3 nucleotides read TGCAGCGTTGAAGAGATATCCCGAGGGCTCCCAGAGACCCAGTACTTC. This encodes CSVEEISRGLPETQYF.

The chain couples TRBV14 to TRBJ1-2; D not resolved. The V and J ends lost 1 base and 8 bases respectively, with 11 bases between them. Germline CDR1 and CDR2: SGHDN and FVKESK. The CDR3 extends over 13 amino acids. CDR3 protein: CASSQGGLGGYTF. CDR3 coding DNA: TGTGCCAGCAGCCAAGGAGGGCTGGGGGGCTACACCTTC.

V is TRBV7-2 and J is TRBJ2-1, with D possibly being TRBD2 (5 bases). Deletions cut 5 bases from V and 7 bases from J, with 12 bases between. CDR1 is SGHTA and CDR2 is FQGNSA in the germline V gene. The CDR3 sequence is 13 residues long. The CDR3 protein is CASSPYGVNEQFF. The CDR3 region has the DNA TGTGCCAGCAGCCCATACGGGGTGAATGAGCAGTTCTTC.

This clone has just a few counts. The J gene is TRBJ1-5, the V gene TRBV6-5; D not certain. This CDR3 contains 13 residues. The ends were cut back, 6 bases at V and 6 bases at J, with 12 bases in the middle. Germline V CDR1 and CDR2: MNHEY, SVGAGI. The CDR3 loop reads CASRPRQSQPQHF. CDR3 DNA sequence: TGTGCCAGCAGGCCGAGACAAAGTCAGCCCCAGCATTTT.

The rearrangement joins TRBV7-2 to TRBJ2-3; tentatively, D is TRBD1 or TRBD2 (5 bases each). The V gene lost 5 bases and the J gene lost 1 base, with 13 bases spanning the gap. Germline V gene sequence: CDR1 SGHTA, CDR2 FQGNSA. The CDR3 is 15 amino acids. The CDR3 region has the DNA TGTGCCAGCAGCCCCCCGGTGGGGGGCACAGATACGCAGTATTTT. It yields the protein CASSPPVGGTDTQYF.